A selection of T cell receptor beta chains follows, all from one sample in a study of response to subunit inactivated influenza vaccine. Via MiXCR, TCRdb re-called the RT-PCR reads, giving one row per CDR3 protein. Among around 750,000 distinct CDR3 sequences listed, 21% were seen once. Source: PBMCs from blood, taken 5 days after vaccination. These receptors all stem from a man in his fifties who received an inactivated influenza vaccine. Both conserved end residues are part of each CDR3. D genes are given only for firm matches. Where a row states a size, it is once, few, many or the class of an expanded clone; other rows omit it.

cdr3_nt | cdr3_aa | v_call | clone_size | d_call | j_call
TGTGCCACCAGCAGGACCGGGACAGAAGAGACCCAGTACTTC | CATSRTGTEETQYF | TRBV15 | NA | TRBD1 | TRBJ2-5
TGTGCCAGCAGCCTCCGGGAAGCTACCTACGAGCAGTACTTC | CASSLREATYEQYF | TRBV28 | NA | NA | TRBJ2-7
TGTGCCAGCAGCTTAGCGTCAGCGTTAGGCCCCGAGACCCAGTACTTC | CASSLASALGPETQYF | TRBV7-6 | NA | NA | TRBJ2-5
TGTGCCAGCAGCTTAGCAGGGATGGGAGAGACCCAGTACTTC | CASSLAGMGETQYF | TRBV7-3 | few | NA | TRBJ2-5
TGTGCCATCAGTGTAGAAAAAGGAGATACGCAGTATTTT | CAISVEKGDTQYF | TRBV10-3 | few | NA | TRBJ2-3
TGTGCCAGCAGGGAGGGTAGCTCCTACGAGCAGTACTTC | CASREGSSYEQYF | TRBV6-6 | few | NA | TRBJ2-7
TGCAGTGCTGGGGGTGGGGGAACCGGGAAAGATACGCAGTATTTT | CSAGGGGTGKDTQYF | TRBV20-1 | many | NA | TRBJ2-3
TGTGCCAGCAGCTTATCTCGCGGGAGGGAGTTGGCAGATACGCAGTATTTT | CASSLSRGRELADTQYF | TRBV7-2 | NA | TRBD2 | TRBJ2-3
TGCGCCAGCAGCGTTAGGGAGTGGGAGACCCAGTACTTC | CASSVREWETQYF | TRBV10-2 | NA | NA | TRBJ2-5
TGCAGGGTTTCGCTAGCGGGGGGGCCGGTCTTCTACAATGAGCAGTTCTTC | CRVSLAGGPVFYNEQFF | TRBV20-1 | few | TRBD2 | TRBJ2-1
TGTGCCAGCAGCTGGGGGACCCCATTGATGAGCACAGATACGCAGTATTTT | CASSWGTPLMSTDTQYF | TRBV7-2 | NA | NA | TRBJ2-3
TGCAGTGCTTCCCCAGCGGGGGCTGGCTACACCTTC | CSASPAGAGYTF | TRBV20-1 | NA | NA | TRBJ1-2
TGTGCCAGCAGTTACTCGAAGTGGGAGGGGACCCAGTACTTC | CASSYSKWEGTQYF | TRBV6-5 | few | TRBD2 | TRBJ2-5
TGCGCCAGCAGCCAAGATGGACGGACCGTGAACACTGAAGCTTTCTTT | CASSQDGRTVNTEAFF | TRBV4-3 | once | NA | TRBJ1-1
TGTGCCAGCAGCCCCGGACAGGCCGGCACAGATACGCAGTATTTT | CASSPGQAGTDTQYF | TRBV12-3/TRBV12-4 | few | TRBD1 | TRBJ2-3
TGTGCCAGCAGCTTAGTGGGCTCATATCCATCAGATACGCAGTATTTT | CASSLVGSYPSDTQYF | TRBV7-6 | few | NA | TRBJ2-3
TGTGCCAGCAGCTTAGCCCCGGGACAAGGTTCACCCCTCCACTTT | CASSLAPGQGSPLHF | TRBV7-2 | NA | NA | TRBJ1-6
TGTGCCACCAGCAGAGAAGGGAACTCCTACAATGAGCAGTTCTTC | CATSREGNSYNEQFF | TRBV15 | NA | NA | TRBJ2-1
TGTGCCAGCAGTCGAGGACCCTCCATAGCTAATGAAAAACTGTTTTTT | CASSRGPSIANEKLFF | TRBV6-1 | few | NA | TRBJ1-4
TGCGCCAGCAGCTTGCTTCCAGGGGGCGAGACTGAAGCTTTCTTT | CASSLLPGGETEAFF | TRBV5-1 | NA | TRBD1 | TRBJ1-1
TGTGCCAGCAGTGCAGACGGCGGCTCCTACGAGCAGTACTTC | CASSADGGSYEQYF | TRBV6-1 | few | NA | TRBJ2-7
TGCGCCAGCAGCCAAGTGGCGACAGGTTCCTACGAGCAGTACTTC | CASSQVATGSYEQYF | TRBV4-3 | few | NA | TRBJ2-7
TGTGCCAGCAGTACGCAGACAGGGGGCAAAAACATTCAGTACTTC | CASSTQTGGKNIQYF | TRBV28 | few | TRBD1 | TRBJ2-4
TGTGCCAGCAGCTTAGGGGAGGGACAGTTCTATGGCTACACCTTC | CASSLGEGQFYGYTF | TRBV7-9 | few | TRBD1 | TRBJ1-2
TGCGCCAGCGCTCCGGGGGGTCTAGCGGGAAGGCCCTACGAGCAGTACTTC | CASAPGGLAGRPYEQYF | TRBV5-1 | few | TRBD2 | TRBJ2-7
TGTGCCAGCAGCTGGGGGCAGGGGGCGACCGGGGAGCTGTTTTTT | CASSWGQGATGELFF | TRBV5-5 | NA | TRBD1 | TRBJ2-2
TGCAGCCTCTCTGGGGGGCTGTTTTTT | CSLSGGLFF | TRBV29-1 | few | NA | TRBJ2-2
TGTGCCAGTAGTATCGCAGGTGGTGAGCAGTTCTTC | CASSIAGGEQFF | TRBV19 | NA | NA | TRBJ2-1